This T cell receptor beta chain is from a study of T-cell memory formation after mild COVID-19 (dated by TCRdb to about 2021). Background for the entire study: TCR sequence clusters from the two donors were found to be largely donor specific. Two young, previously healthy adult volunteers made up the cohort, one male and one female. Longitudinal TCRalpha and TCRbeta repertoire sequencing tracked T-cell clones expanding and contracting after mild COVID-19 in two donors.

V is cut by 5 bases and J by 5 bases, and the space between the germline ends is 10 bases. Per the germline V gene, KGHSH is the CDR1 and LQKENI is the CDR2. The CDR3 has 13 amino acids, counting the end cysteine and phenylalanine. Only the CDR3 part of the read is kept: 39 bases, read in frame from the first base. Ficoll-Paque density gradient centrifugation was used to isolate PBMCs. A remark on this clonotype: There is no known antigen for this receptor. No base quality information exists; no much larger clone differs at one position.

What the study reported, not specific to this receptor: SARS-CoV-2 specificity of the second-wave clones peaking on day 37 was not confirmed. Some responding clones were found in pre-infection memory, which suggests that pre-existing cross-reactive memory T cells took part in the SARS-CoV-2 response. Only two mild cases were covered by the study, and larger cohorts that include severe cases with pre-infection samples were considered necessary. Balanced CD4/CD8 phenotypes were observed for clones contracting from day 15 to 85, whereas a bias towards CD4+ was observed for a second wave of clones expanding from day 15 to 37. Contracting CD4+ clones turned up mainly in the CM and EM memory subsets, whereas EMRA was where CD8+ clones were enriched.

Sequencing instrument: Illumina NovaSeq 6000. TCRalpha and TCRbeta cDNA libraries were built by 5'RACE with constant-segment primers, adding sample barcodes and unique molecular identifiers. Trizol reagent was used to extract RNA from every sample. The libraries were amplified in two PCR steps, and the second step added a second sample barcode and Illumina TruSeq adapters. Libraries were sequenced on an Illumina NovaSeq with 2 x 150 bp paired-end reads. Per the original workflow: The reads were demultiplexed and collapsed into UMI-guided consensus sequences using migec v1.2.7. Using mixcr v2.1.11, UMI consensuses were aligned to TRA and TRB V and J templates and then assembled into clonotypes. A clonotype was counted as expanded or contracted only when both edgeR and NoisET called the clonotype significant, with the noise models trained on biological replicates. For edgeR calls, a false discovery rate-adjusted p below 0.01 and a log2 fold-change threshold of 1 were applied. As an exploratory analysis of dynamics, PCA with hierarchical clustering was applied to max-normalized trajectories of the 1000 most abundant clonotypes. Separately sequenced CD4+ and CD8+ repertoires were used to assign a CD4 or CD8 phenotype to each responding clone. TCRdb trimmed public reads at Q25 via fastp, called clones via MiXCR and kept in-frame beta chains. CDR3 protein duplicates are merged, each entry listing the most common genes and DNA. These V and J calls derive from TCRdb rather than the authors' analysis. The sample has 550,000 to 700,000 distinct CDR3 sequences on record, approximately 15% of them singletons. The ten largest clones add up to about 7.5% of the sample.

Sequenced input: PBMCs or a T cell subset sorted from them (not recorded which). The chain employs TRBV18 and TRBJ1-5, with the D gene uncertain. The receptor was isolated from an adult woman who had mild COVID-19 (a few samples of this study predate the infection). The sample titles of this study are shuffled in the database, so cell type and time point are left out; the donor was told from shared clones. This receptor carries the CDR3 CASSGFQDQPQHF. The nucleotides are TGTGCCAGCTCAGGATTCCAGGATCAGCCCCAGCATTTT.